This TCR beta chain was observed in a study of T cells after yellow fever vaccination. TCRdb redid the calling of the 5' RACE reads with MiXCR, one entry per CDR3 protein. In the table there are a few hundred thousand distinct CDR3 sequences, about 19% of which are singletons. The junction had 4 bases not matched to a gene; V was cut back by 5 bases and J by 1 base. CDR1 is KGHDR and CDR2 is SFDVKD in the germline V gene. This CDR3 is 15 amino acids long. The material sequenced was PBMCs, taken 15 days after the yellow fever booster vaccination. This clonotype originated in a man under 40 who received the YFV17D yellow fever vaccine. The V gene is TRBV24-1, the J gene TRBJ2-3, with TRBD1 identical over 8 bases. The CDR3 region has the DNA TGTGCCACCAGTGTTGGGGGACAGGGCACAGATACGCAGTATTTT. This gives the protein CATSVGGQGTDTQYF.